One TCR beta chain is described in this entry. V lost 5 bases, J lost 11 bases, and 8 bases stayed unmatched. The CDR3 is 12 residues long. Germline loops: CDR1 SGHVS, CDR2 FQNEAQ. The record originates from a study of blood T cell repertoires in COVID-19. Study at large: The United States, Italy and Spain were the sources of the acute and convalescent COVID-19 samples. From T cells, B-cell-depleted T cells, or PBMCs came the material, which was cDNA or gDNA.

Per the original methods: Amplifying reference gene primers gave estimates of nucleated cell counts. Using immunoSEQ multiplex PCR, the repertoire was profiled, and TCRdb retains in-frame clones only, with some absent. V, J and clone size are those of that table, while D and trimming were read from the DNA. The sample contains tens of thousands of clones, about 90% of which appear only once. This TCR was recovered from a man aged 45-65 years with active COVID-19. The chain has TRBV7-8 and TRBJ1-1; 7 nucleotides match TRBD1. The sequencing sample was made of peripheral blood. The CDR3: CASSLTTGEAFF. CDR3 DNA: TGTGCCAGCAGCCTAACTACAGGGGAGGCTTTCTTT.